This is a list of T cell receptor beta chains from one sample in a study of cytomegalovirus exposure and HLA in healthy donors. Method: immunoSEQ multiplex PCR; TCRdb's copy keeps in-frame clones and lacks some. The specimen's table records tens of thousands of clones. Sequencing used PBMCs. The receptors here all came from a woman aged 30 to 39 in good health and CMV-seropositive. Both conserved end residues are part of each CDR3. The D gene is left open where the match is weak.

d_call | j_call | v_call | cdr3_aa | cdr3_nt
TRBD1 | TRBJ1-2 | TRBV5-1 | CASSGTGGVYGYTF | TGCGCCAGCAGCGGCACAGGGGGCGTCTATGGCTACACCTTC
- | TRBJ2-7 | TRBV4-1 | CASSRSVSYEQYF | TGCGCCAGCAGCCGTAGCGTTTCCTACGAGCAGTACTTC
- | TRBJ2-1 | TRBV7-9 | CASSPGDRQFF | TGTGCCAGCAGCCCGGGGGACAGGCAGTTCTTC
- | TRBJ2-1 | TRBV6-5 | CASSRDYAYEQFF | TGTGCCAGCAGCCGAGACTACGCCTATGAGCAGTTCTTC
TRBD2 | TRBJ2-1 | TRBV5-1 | CASSLGAGAGDHEQFF | TGCGCCAGCAGCTTGGGGGCGGGTGCGGGAGATCATGAGCAGTTCTTC
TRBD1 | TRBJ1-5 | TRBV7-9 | CASSSGQGYQPQHF | TGTGCCAGCAGCTCCGGACAGGGTTATCAGCCCCAGCATTTT
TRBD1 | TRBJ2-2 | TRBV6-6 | CASSSSGTGGGGELFF | TGTGCCAGCAGTTCTTCCGGGACAGGAGGAGGCGGGGAGCTGTTTTTT
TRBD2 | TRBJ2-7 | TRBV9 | CASSVGSGRWYEQYF | TGTGCCAGCAGCGTAGGGAGCGGGAGATGGTACGAGCAGTACTTC
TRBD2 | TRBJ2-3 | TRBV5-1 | CASSLSGRDTDTQYF | TGCGCCAGCAGCTTGTCCGGGAGGGACACAGATACGCAGTATTTT
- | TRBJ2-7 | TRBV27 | CASSARPVRAKYEQYF | TGTGCCAGCAGTGCGCGGCCAGTCAGGGCTAAATACGAGCAGTACTTC
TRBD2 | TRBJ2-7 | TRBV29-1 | CSVGTSGRRYEQYF | TGCAGCGTGGGGACTAGCGGGAGACGGTACGAGCAGTACTTC
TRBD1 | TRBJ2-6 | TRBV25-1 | CASSEGQGRPGANVLTF | TGTGCCAGCAGTGAGGGACAGGGCAGGCCTGGGGCCAACGTCCTGACTTTC
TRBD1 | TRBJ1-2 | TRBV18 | CASSPSGQGTYGYTF | TGTGCCAGCTCACCATCGGGACAGGGGACATATGGCTACACCTTC
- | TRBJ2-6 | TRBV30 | CAWSKRPTGANVLTF | TGTGCCTGGAGTAAGAGGCCGACCGGGGCCAACGTCCTGACTTTC
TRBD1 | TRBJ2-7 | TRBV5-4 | CASSLGQQGYEQYF | TGTGCCAGCAGCCTGGGACAGCAAGGCTACGAGCAGTACTTC
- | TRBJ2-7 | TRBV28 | CASSFGSPQGSYEQYF | TGTGCCAGCAGTTTCGGATCCCCCCAGGGCTCCTACGAGCAGTACTTC
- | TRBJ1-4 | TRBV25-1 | CASSDREGNEKLFF | TGTGCCAGCAGTGACCGAGAGGGTAATGAAAAACTGTTTTTT
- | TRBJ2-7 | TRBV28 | CASRWGDSTYEQYF | TGTGCCAGCAGATGGGGCGACAGCACCTACGAGCAGTACTTC
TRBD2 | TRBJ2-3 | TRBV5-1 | CASSGGLAHTDTQYF | TGCGCCAGCAGCGGAGGACTAGCGCACACAGATACGCAGTATTTT
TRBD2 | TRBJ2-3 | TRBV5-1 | CASSPGHSGGGDTQYF | TGCGCCAGCAGCCCCGGACATAGCGGGGGAGGGGATACGCAGTATTTT
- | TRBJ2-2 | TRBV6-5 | CASSYSKGARFGELFF | TGTGCCAGCAGTTACTCGAAAGGGGCCAGATTCGGGGAGCTGTTTTTT
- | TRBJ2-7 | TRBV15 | CATSRDRSAYEQYF | TGTGCCACCAGCAGAGACAGAAGCGCCTACGAGCAGTACTTC
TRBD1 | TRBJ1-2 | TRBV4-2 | CASSQAYPGTGLYEGYTF | TGTGCCAGCAGCCAAGCCTATCCCGGGACAGGGCTCTATGAAGGCTACACCTTC
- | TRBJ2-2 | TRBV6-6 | CASRPTGSNTGELFF | TGTGCCAGCAGACCCACAGGGTCGAACACCGGGGAGCTGTTTTTT